These 24 T cell receptor beta chains came from one sample sequenced in a study of tumor-infiltrating lymphocytes in primary liver carcinoma. RNA and DNA were co-extracted from approximately 20-30 mg of unsorted bulk tissue. Researchers generated TCR beta cDNA from approximately 450 ng of total RNA, relying on a constant-region primer. Libraries for TCR beta were built through three nested multiplex PCR rounds, which together made up a slightly modified ARM-PCR procedure. PCR rounds one and two used TRBV1-TRBV30 forward primers with a C-beta reverse primer for around 11 cycles each. TCRdb fed the multiplex PCR reads into MiXCR, producing one record per CDR3 protein. The table records tens of thousands of distinct CDR3 sequences, around 82% of them present only once. Sequencing was done on a sample of liver tumor tissue from sampling region 5. This sample's subset: tumor region T5, tumor centre. The receptors were sampled from a man aged 35 to 55 with primary liver carcinoma and hepatitis B virus infection.

At least ten counts were recorded for this clonotype. The V gene is TRBV6-1, the J gene TRBJ2-1; the match to TRBD2 covers 12 bases. This CDR3 region has 15 residues. CDR1 and CDR2 (germline): MNHNS, SASEGT. J gave up 5 bases and V 5 bases, and 4 bases lay outside the gene matches. CDR3 in DNA: TGTGCCAGCAGTTATCGACTAGCGGGAGACAATGAGCAGTTCTTC. Translating gives CASSYRLAGDNEQFF.

On this clonotype itself: Compared with germline, one end of the junction differs, possibly owing to a read error. This chain links TRBV28 with TRBJ2-2, with D perhaps assigned TRBD1 or TRBD2 (5 bases each). The CDR3 is made up of 15 amino acids. Germline V lookup: CDR1 MDHEN, CDR2 SYDVKM. This CDR3 is CASSLIDRLTGVLFF. The CDR3 bases are TGTGCCAGCAGTTTAATAGACAGATTGACCGGGGTGCTGTTTTTT.

This clonotype came up a few times. The chain links TRBV30 to TRBJ2-3, with D unresolved. From germline, CDR1 is GTSNPN and CDR2 SVGIG (reference sequence). Trimming pared 0 bases from V and 0 bases from J, leaving 10 bases between. The CDR3 has 15 residues. In nucleotides, the CDR3 is TGTGCCTGGAGTGTACGGATATCTAGCACAGATACGCAGTATTTT. It codes for CAWSVRISSTDTQYF.

This clonotype has only one observation. This sequence joins TRBV5-1 and TRBJ1-1, with D tentatively TRBD1 (6 bases). The CDR3 has 15 amino acids. Trimming cost V 9 bases and J 0 bases, with 18 bases left between them. Germline values: CDR1 SGHRS, CDR2 YFSETQ. In DNA form, the CDR3 reads TGCGCCATCACCGGAGGGACATTGGTGAACACTGAAGCTTTCTTT. It is translated as CAITGGTLVNTEAFF.

V and J are TRBV11-2 and TRBJ2-2; D gene ambiguous. V was pared by 5 bases and J by 5 bases, with 15 bases between. This CDR3 has 15 amino acids. Germline-derived CDR1 and CDR2 are SGHAT and FQNNGV. The CDR3 is CASSPPQGPTGELFF. CDR3 DNA: TGTGCCAGCAGCCCTCCGCAAGGACCGACCGGGGAGCTGTTTTTT.

Remarks on this clonotype: One end of the junction does not line up with germline, which may come from a read error. This rearrangement joins TRBV6-1 to TRBJ2-3; D uncertain. The germline V gene encodes CDR1 MNHNS and CDR2 SASEGT. The CDR3 contains 12 residues. The CDR3 region has the DNA TGTGCCAGCAAGGCCAGCATAGATACACAGTATTTT. Amino acid sequence: CASKASIDTQYF.

The table lists this clonotype with many counts. The chain couples TRBV10-3 to TRBJ2-4, with D maybe TRBD2 (7 bases). CDR3 length: 15 residues. V gave up 8 bases and J gave up 3 bases, with 17 bases separating them. Germline V gene data show CDR1 as ENHRY and CDR2 as SYGVKD. The CDR3 DNA follows: TGTGCCATCCGGGAGGCCGGGGGCCTCAAAAACATTCAGTACTTC. It is translated as CAIREAGGLKNIQYF.

This chain joins TRBV5-1 and TRBJ2-3, with a weak D call TRBD2 (6 bases). The V gene's germline CDR1 is SGHRS and CDR2 YFSETQ. Trimming took off 6 bases at V and 6 bases at J, with 20 bases between the two ends. The CDR3 runs to 15 residues. This chain's CDR3 is CASNSAGSWTDTQYF. The CDR3 DNA sequence: TGCGCCAGCAACTCCGCCGGGAGCTGGACGGATACGCAGTATTTT.

Regarding this clonotype: One junction end disagrees with the germline gene, perhaps due to a read error. The DNA of the CDR3 is TGTGTCAGCAATTTTTCCGGGGAGCTGTTTTTT. Translated: CVSNFSGELFF. V and J are TRBV2 and TRBJ2-2, with D unresolved. The germline V gene has CDR1 SNHLY and CDR2 FYNNEI. CDR3 length: 11 amino acids.

A remark on this clonotype: Relative to the germline gene, one junction end is altered; a read error may explain this. The chain joins TRBV29-1 to TRBJ2-3, with TRBD1 matching over 7 bases. The CDR3 extends over 14 amino acids. CDR1 and CDR2 (germline): SQVTM, ANQGSEA. The CDR3 DNA reads TGCAGTGTTTCCGGAACAGGGGCGTCAGATACGCGGTATTTT. Its protein product is CSVSGTGASDTRYF.

Comment on this clonotype: An end of the junction differs from the germline gene, which may be a read error. This sequence joins TRBV11-2 and TRBJ2-1, with D perhaps matching TRBD2 (5 bases). This CDR3 has 13 residues. The germline V gene has CDR1 SGHAT and CDR2 FQNNGV. The CDR3 DNA sequence: TGTGTCAGCAGCTTTTCGGGGTACAATGAGCAGTTCTTC. This translates into CVSSFSGYNEQFF.

This chain connects TRBV5-4 to TRBJ1-2; 11 bases line up with TRBD1. The ends lost 10 bases at V and 1 base at J; junction bases unmatched: 15. The CDR3 is 17 amino acids. Germline loops: CDR1 SGHNT, CDR2 YYREEE (reference sequence). CDR3 bases: TGTGCCTGTAGCACCCCGGGACAGGGGGATTTTAACTATGGCTACACCTTC. This codes for CACSTPGQGDFNYGYTF.

Ten or more counts support this clonotype. The rearrangement uses TRBV19 and TRBJ1-6; D is ambiguous. Trimming shortened V by 6 bases and J by 5 bases, and 8 bases separated the two germline ends. Germline loops: CDR1 LNHDA, CDR2 SQIVND (reference sequence). This CDR3 comprises 13 residues. Here the CDR3 reads CASRNVDNSPLHF. The DNA for the CDR3 is TGTGCCAGTAGAAACGTCGATAATTCACCCCTCCACTTT.

Turning to this clonotype: A read error may produce the germline difference seen at one junction end. The chain uses TRBV6-1 and TRBJ2-5; D unresolved. CDR3 length: 11 residues. CDR1 is MNHNS, CDR2 SASEGT, per germline. CDR3 in DNA: TGTGCCAACAGTGAATTGGTAACCCAATACTTC. Its translation: CANSELVTQYF.

Notes on this clonotype: At one end, the junction sequence differs from germline, possibly due to a read error. V gene TRBV9 combines with J gene TRBJ1-4, with 8 nucleotides matching TRBD1. Germline V gene sequence: CDR1 SGDLS, CDR2 YYNGEE. The length of the CDR3 is 15 residues. The CDR3: CVSSALGTGLEKLFF. Here the CDR3 DNA reads TGTGTCAGCAGCGCTCTCGGGACAGGATTGGAAAAACTGTTTTTT.

This chain connects TRBV14 to TRBJ1-4; no reliable D call. This CDR3 is built from 16 residues. Trimming took 0 bases from V and 8 from J, leaving 16 bases between them. Germline CDR1 reads SGHDN; CDR2 reads FVKESK. The CDR3 region has the DNA TGTGCCAGCAGCCAAGAATTTTTTTTCAGCGACGAAAAACTGTTTTTT. Protein product: CASSQEFFFSDEKLFF.

In its sample, this clonotype ranks as hyperexpanded. This chain links TRBV6-2 or TRBV6-3 with TRBJ2-7; D gene unclear. Germline-derived CDR1 and CDR2 are MNHEY and SVGEGT. V lost 2 bases to trimming and J lost 2 bases, with 7 bases between them. CDR3 length: 13 residues. CDR3 DNA sequence: TGTGCCAGCAGTTACGAGGTACCCTACGAGCAGTACTTC. Protein sequence: CASSYEVPYEQYF.

Remarks on this clonotype: An end of the junction does not agree with germline; a read error may underlie this. The J gene is TRBJ2-4, the V gene TRBV7-8, with 10 bases that match TRBD2. Germline V gene data show CDR1 as SGHVS and CDR2 as FQNEAQ. The CDR3 loop spans 15 amino acids. The CDR3: CASSLGIAGGAIKYF. The CDR3 DNA reads TGTGCCAGCAGCTTAGGGATAGCGGGAGGTGCCATTAAGTACTTC.

As concerns this clonotype: A read error is likely, as this CDR3 ends without the conserved phenylalanine or tryptophan. The chain employs TRBV11-2 and TRBJ2-1, with 7 bases aligning to TRBD2. There are 15 residues in the CDR3. Germline CDR1 and CDR2: SGHAT and FQNNGV. The CDR3 protein is CASNFSGPLDNEQFL. The CDR3 DNA follows: TGTGCCAGCAACTTTAGCGGGCCACTCGACAATGAACAGTTCCTC.

With regard to this clonotype: The conserved phenylalanine or tryptophan normally closing the CDR3 is absent here, so this likely arose from a read error. This rearrangement joins TRBV7-8 to TRBJ2-2; 11 bases are shared with TRBD2. Germline loops: CDR1 SGHVS, CDR2 FQNEAQ. J lost 7 bases, V lost 7 bases, and 11 bases had no gene match. This CDR3 region has 16 residues. CDR3 sequence reads: CASILPLAGGIGELFL. CDR3 coding DNA: TGTGCCAGCATCCTCCCCCTAGCGGGAGGAATCGGGGAGCTGTTTCTT.

Comment on this clonotype: At one of its ends the junction is not consistent with the germline gene, which may arise from a read error. This rearrangement joins TRBV14 to TRBJ1-6; D might be TRBD1 (6 bases). CDR1 and CDR2 (germline): SGHDN, FVKESK. The CDR3 consists of 14 residues. Here the CDR3 DNA reads TGTCCCAGTAGCCACTCAGGGGAAAATTCACCCCTCCACTTC. Amino acids: CPSSHSGENSPLHF.

A note on this clonotype: One end of the junction is discordant with germline, which a read error may explain. J is TRBJ2-5 and V is TRBV7-8, with D perhaps TRBD2 (5 bases). The CDR3 extends over 15 amino acids. From germline, CDR1 is SGHVS and CDR2 FQNEAQ. CDR3 amino acids: CASEGLVGEQETQYF. The CDR3 DNA sequence: TGTGCCAGCGAGGGATTAGTGGGAGAGCAGGAGACCCAATACTTC.

For this clonotype: At one boundary the junction diverges from the germline segment, which might be a read error. The chain is built from TRBV4-3 and TRBJ2-5; 7 nucleotides match TRBD2. This CDR3 has 17 residues. The germline gives CDR1 LGHNA, CDR2 YSLEER. This CDR3 is CASSQAASGRSGETQYF. The CDR3 nucleotides are TGTGCCAGCAGCCAAGCGGCTAGCGGAAGGTCTGGTGAGACCCAGTACTTC.

On this clonotype itself: The junction differs from germline at one of its ends, possibly a read error. This chain links TRBV7-9 with TRBJ1-2, with unresolved D. Per the germline V gene, CDR1 is SEHNR and CDR2 is FQNEAQ (reference sequence). The CDR3 covers 16 residues. In DNA, the CDR3 is TGTGCCAGCAGCTTAGCGAATGAAGGAACAGCTTATGGCTACGCCTTC. This translates into CASSLANEGTAYGYAF.